Included here is one T cell receptor (beta chain) sequence, with context. These data belong to a study of control samples from healthy donors and cancer patients. Measured with immunoSEQ multiplex PCR; TCRdb has only the in-frame clones, and not every one. The table lists 200,000 or so clones, roughly 94% of them singletons, with approximately 1.6% in the top ten. The CDR3 length is 15 residues. Germline V gene data show CDR1 as WNHNN and CDR2 as SYGVQD (reference sequence). Trimming removed 0 bases from V and 9 bases from J, with 12 bases in between. This TCR was recovered from a man aged 50 to 59 in good health. What was sequenced was blood. The chain couples TRBV10-1 to TRBJ1-6, with a tentative D call TRBD1 (6 bases). The DNA for the CDR3 is TGCGCCAGCAGTGAGTCCACAGGGTCGGTTTCACCCCTCCACTTT. Amino acid sequence: CASSESTGSVSPLHF.